This is a list of T cell receptor beta chains from one sample in a study of blood T cell repertoires in COVID-19. TCRdb's copy holds only in-frame clones and misses some; the assay was immunoSEQ multiplex PCR. The table has 150,000 to 200,000 clones, under 85% seen once; the top ten hold around 15%. Sample: peripheral blood. The origin of the receptors is a man aged 55 to 69 with active or convalescent COVID-19. The CDR3 runs from the conserved cysteine through the conserved F or W. D genes are given only for firm matches. Size is omitted from some rows. Given values are once, few, many or a class for expanded clones.

v_gene	d_gene	abundance	j_gene	len	CDR3nt	CDR3aa
TRBV7-9	TRBD1	-	TRBJ2-7	15	TGTGCCAGCAGTTCCGCCAGGGGGATATCCTACGAGCAGTACTTC	CASSSARGISYEQYF
TRBV14	-	-	TRBJ1-6	13	TGTGCCAGCAGGCCGTTGAGGAATTCACCCCTCCACTTT	CASRPLRNSPLHF
TRBV5-4	TRBD2	once	TRBJ2-1	15	TGTGCCAGCAGCTTCAGCGGGGGGGCCTACAATGAGCAGTTCTTC	CASSFSGGAYNEQFF
TRBV7-9	TRBD2	-	TRBJ2-4	13	TGTGCCAGCAGCCTAGGCGGGAGTGACATTCAGTACTTC	CASSLGGSDIQYF
TRBV6-5	-	once	TRBJ2-1	13	TGTGCCAGCACCCCGACAACTCGCAATGAGCAGTTCTTC	CASTPTTRNEQFF
TRBV10-1	TRBD1	-	TRBJ1-3	14	TGCGCCAGTCCCCACAGGGGCCGCCGGAACACCATATATTTT	CASPHRGRRNTIYF
TRBV7-3	-	-	TRBJ2-2	15	TGTGCCAGCAGCGAAATGGGCTCCTACACCGGGGAGCTGTTTTTT	CASSEMGSYTGELFF
TRBV13	-	-	TRBJ2-3	16	TGTGCCAGCAGCTTAGAGGTACAGGCCGGCACAGATACGCAGTATTTT	CASSLEVQAGTDTQYF
TRBV5-1	-	few	TRBJ2-7	13	TGCGCCAGCAGCCAAACACTCACGGGGGAGCAGTACTTC	CASSQTLTGEQYF
TRBV7-8	-	-	TRBJ1-2	14	TGTGCCAGCAGCTACGGACGGGAGAACTATGGCTACACCTTC	CASSYGRENYGYTF
TRBV30	-	-	TRBJ2-5	13	TGTGCCTGGAGTGTCCGCGCGGGCGAGACCCAGTACTTC	CAWSVRAGETQYF
TRBV7-9	-	-	TRBJ1-5	14	TGTGCCAGCAGCTTAGATTTGAGTATCCAGCCCCAGCATTTT	CASSLDLSIQPQHF
TRBV30	TRBD2	-	TRBJ2-7	16	TGTGCCTGGAGTGTAAGGGGAGCGGGAGGGGGGTACGAGCAGTACTTC	CAWSVRGAGGGYEQYF
TRBV6-2/TRBV6-3	TRBD1	-	TRBJ1-2	14	TGTGCCAGCAGTTTTTGGGACAGCAACTATGGCTACACCTTC	CASSFWDSNYGYTF
TRBV27	-	few	TRBJ1-3	13	TGTGCCAATCAGGGCAACTCTGGAAACACCATATATTTT	CANQGNSGNTIYF
TRBV5-6	TRBD1	-	TRBJ2-5	14	TGTGCCAGCAGCTTGGTGACAGGGGGTGAGACCCAGTACTTC	CASSLVTGGETQYF
TRBV5-1	TRBD1	-	TRBJ1-6	14	TGCGCCAGCAGCCCCGGGACAGCCAATTCACCCCTCCACTTT	CASSPGTANSPLHF
TRBV4-2	TRBD2	-	TRBJ2-7	14	TGTGCCAGCAGCCAAGGGGGCGGGAGGGCGGAGCAGTACTTC	CASSQGGGRAEQYF
TRBV7-2	-	once	TRBJ1-2	13	TGTGCCAGCAGCTTCACAGATAACTATGGCTACACCTTC	CASSFTDNYGYTF
TRBV28	-	-	TRBJ2-7	15	TGTGCCAGCAGTCCACCGCCTCCGGGGTCCTACGAGCAGTACTTC	CASSPPPPGSYEQYF
TRBV6-5	TRBD1	-	TRBJ2-1	14	TGTGCCAGCGGGGCGGGACAGGGGAGAGGGGAGCAGTTCTTC	CASGAGQGRGEQFF
TRBV29-1	TRBD1	-	TRBJ2-2	14	TGCAGCGTTGAAGGGACAGGGAGTGACGGGGAGCTGTTTTTT	CSVEGTGSDGELFF
TRBV3-1/TRBV3-2	TRBD2	-	TRBJ2-7	14	TGTGCCAGCAGGGGACGCGGGGGGTCCTACGAGCAGTACTTC	CASRGRGGSYEQYF
TRBV14	-	-	TRBJ2-4	13	TGTGCCAGCAGCCCCAGTAGATCGGGCATTCAGTACTTC	CASSPSRSGIQYF
TRBV7-6	TRBD2	few	TRBJ2-1	18	TGTGCCAGCAGACCGACCGGCGGGCTAGCGGGAACCTACAATGAGCAGTTCTTC	CASRPTGGLAGTYNEQFF
TRBV18	-	few	TRBJ1-4	14	TGTGCCAGCTCACGGGGGGGCTCGGGTGAAAAACTGTTTTTT	CASSRGGSGEKLFF
TRBV7-9	TRBD2	-	TRBJ2-2	16	TGTGCCAGCAGCCCCTCTACTAGCGGGAGGTACGGGGAGCTGTTTTTT	CASSPSTSGRYGELFF
TRBV21-1	-	-	TRBJ2-1	17	TGTGCCAGCAGCAAAGTAAAATTTTCTCCGGTTTTGGATGAGCAGTTCTTC	CASSKVKFSPVLDEQFF
TRBV5-4	TRBD2	-	TRBJ2-7	14	TGTGCCAGCAGCTTTCCGGGACTAGCGGACGAGCAGTACTTC	CASSFPGLADEQYF
TRBV3-1/TRBV3-2	TRBD1	few	TRBJ1-1	13	TGTGCCAGCAGCCAATACAGGGGAAGTTCAGCTTTCTTT	CASSQYRGSSAFF
TRBV5-6	TRBD2	-	TRBJ2-1	19	TGTGCCAGCAGCTTGTGGACTAGCGGGAGAGCTTCGGACATCAATGAGCAGTTCTTC	CASSLWTSGRASDINEQFF
TRBV27	-	-	TRBJ2-7	16	TGTGCCAGCAGTTTATCGAATAAGGCAGGGCCCTACGAGCAGTACTTC	CASSLSNKAGPYEQYF
TRBV20-1	-	-	TRBJ2-1	13	TGCAGTGCTAGTCTAGACTCCTACAATGAGCAGTTCTTC	CSASLDSYNEQFF
TRBV6-2/TRBV6-3	TRBD1	few	TRBJ2-2	16	TGTGCCAGCAGTTACGGTTGGGACAGGAACACCGGGGAGCTGTTTTTT	CASSYGWDRNTGELFF
TRBV6-2/TRBV6-3	-	-	TRBJ1-6	16	TGTGCCAGCAGTTACTCGGGGGCCGGAGCGAATTCACCCCTCCACTTT	CASSYSGAGANSPLHF
TRBV3-1/TRBV3-2	-	-	TRBJ2-6	16	TGTGCCAGCAGCCAAACGCTAAGCTCTGGGGCCAACGTCCTGACTTTC	CASSQTLSSGANVLTF
TRBV10-3	TRBD1	-	TRBJ1-6	15	TGTGCCATCAGGAAAACAGGGGGCTCGGATTCACCCCTCCACTTT	CAIRKTGGSDSPLHF
TRBV5-1	TRBD2	-	TRBJ2-1	18	TGCGCCAGCAGCTTGGAGCCCAGACTAGCGGGAGGGGGGAATGAGCAGTTCTTC	CASSLEPRLAGGGNEQFF
TRBV12-3/TRBV12-4	-	-	TRBJ1-5	13	TGTGCCAGCACCATGGGGGGGAATCAGCCCCAGCATTTT	CASTMGGNQPQHF
TRBV7-9	-	-	TRBJ2-6	17	TGTGCCAGCAGCGCCGGAGGCAGGGGACCGGGGGCCAACGTCCTGACTTTC	CASSAGGRGPGANVLTF
TRBV5-1	TRBD1	-	TRBJ2-3	16	TGCGCCAGCAGCTTGGGATCCGGGACAGACACAGATACGCAGTATTTT	CASSLGSGTDTDTQYF
TRBV5-4	TRBD2	once	TRBJ2-7	13	TGTGCCAGCAGAACTAGCGGGGACTACGAGCAGTACTTC	CASRTSGDYEQYF
TRBV29-1	-	once	TRBJ1-2	11	TGCAGCGTTGTAGGGGAAGGCGGCTACACCTTC	CSVVGEGGYTF